This T cell receptor (beta chain) was identified in a study of blood T cell repertoires in COVID-19. As for the study in general: Material from acute and convalescent COVID-19 was sourced from the United States, Italy and Spain.

In the source study's methods: Amplifying reference gene primers gave estimates of nucleated cell counts. The data were produced by immunoSEQ multiplex PCR, yet TCRdb's version contains in-frame clones alone and is incomplete. Clonal size and the V and J genes are those of that table, whereas D and trimming came from the DNA. The sample holds about 210,000 clones, around nine tenths seen once. The CDR3 sequence is 16 residues long. With 0 bases clipped from V and 2 bases from J, the junction kept 3 bases outside the gene matches. Germline CDR1 and CDR2: SGHRS and YFSETQ. The chain is built from TRBV5-1 and TRBJ2-1; 9 bases match TRBD1. Material: peripheral blood. This clonotype originated in a man in his 60s with acute or convalescent COVID-19. The DNA for the CDR3 is TGCGCCAGCAGCTTGGTCGGACAGGGGACCTACAATGAGCAGTTCTTC. Its protein is CASSLVGQGTYNEQFF.